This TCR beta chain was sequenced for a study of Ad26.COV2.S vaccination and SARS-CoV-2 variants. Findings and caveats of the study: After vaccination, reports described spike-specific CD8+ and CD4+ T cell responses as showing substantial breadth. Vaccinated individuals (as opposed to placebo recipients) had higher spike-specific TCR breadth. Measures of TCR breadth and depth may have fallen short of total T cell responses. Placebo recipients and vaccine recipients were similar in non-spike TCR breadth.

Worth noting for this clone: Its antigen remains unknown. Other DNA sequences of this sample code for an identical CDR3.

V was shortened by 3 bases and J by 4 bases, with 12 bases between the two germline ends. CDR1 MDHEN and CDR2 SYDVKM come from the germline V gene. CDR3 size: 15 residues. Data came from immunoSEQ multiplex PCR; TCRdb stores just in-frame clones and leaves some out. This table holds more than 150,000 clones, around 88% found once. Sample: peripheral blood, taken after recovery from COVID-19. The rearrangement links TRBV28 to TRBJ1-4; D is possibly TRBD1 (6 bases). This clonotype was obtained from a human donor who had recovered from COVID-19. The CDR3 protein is CASSFPTGGNEKLFF. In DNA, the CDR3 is TGTGCCAGCAGTTTCCCGACAGGAGGTAATGAAAAACTGTTTTTT.